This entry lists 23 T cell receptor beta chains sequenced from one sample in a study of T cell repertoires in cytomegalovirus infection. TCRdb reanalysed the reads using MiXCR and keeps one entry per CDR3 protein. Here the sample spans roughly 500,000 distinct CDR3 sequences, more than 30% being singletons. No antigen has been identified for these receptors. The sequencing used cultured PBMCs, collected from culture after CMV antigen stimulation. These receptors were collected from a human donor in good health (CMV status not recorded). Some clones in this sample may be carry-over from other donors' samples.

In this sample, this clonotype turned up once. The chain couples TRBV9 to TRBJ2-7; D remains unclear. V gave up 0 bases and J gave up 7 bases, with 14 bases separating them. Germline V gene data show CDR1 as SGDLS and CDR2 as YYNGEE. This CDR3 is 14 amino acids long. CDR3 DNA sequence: TGTGCCAGCAGCGTAGTTCCCCTCTCGGATGAGCAGTACTTC. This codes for CASSVVPLSDEQYF.

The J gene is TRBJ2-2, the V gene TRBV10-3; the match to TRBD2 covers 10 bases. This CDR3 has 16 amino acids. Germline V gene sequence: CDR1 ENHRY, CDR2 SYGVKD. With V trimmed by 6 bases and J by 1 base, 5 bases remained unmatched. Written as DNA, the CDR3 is TGTGCCATCAGCATTACTAGCGGGGTGAACACCGGGGAGCTGTTTTTT. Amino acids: CAISITSGVNTGELFF.

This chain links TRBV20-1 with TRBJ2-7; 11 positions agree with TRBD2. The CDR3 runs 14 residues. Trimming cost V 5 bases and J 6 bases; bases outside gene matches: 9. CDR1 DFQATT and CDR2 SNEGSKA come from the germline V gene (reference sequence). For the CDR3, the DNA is TGCAGTGCTCGATCCGGGACTAGCGGTACCGAGCAGTACGTC. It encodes CSARSGTSGTEQYV.

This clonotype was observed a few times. This CDR3 reads CASSLEDGSSYEQYV. CDR3 bases: TGTGCCAGCAGCTTAGAGGACGGCAGCTCCTACGAGCAGTACGTC. V gene TRBV7-2 combines with J gene TRBJ2-7; D remains unclear. Germline CDR1 reads SGHTA; CDR2 reads FQGNSA. Trimming shortened V by 1 base and J by 0 bases, and 10 bases separated the two germline ends. This CDR3 is 15 amino acids long.

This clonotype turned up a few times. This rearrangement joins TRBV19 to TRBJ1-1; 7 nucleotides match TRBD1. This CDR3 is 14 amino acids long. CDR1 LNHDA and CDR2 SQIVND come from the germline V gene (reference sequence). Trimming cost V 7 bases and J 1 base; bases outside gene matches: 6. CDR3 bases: TGTGCCAGTAAGAAGGGACAGCAGAACACTGAAGCTTTCTTT. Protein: CASKKGQQNTEAFF.

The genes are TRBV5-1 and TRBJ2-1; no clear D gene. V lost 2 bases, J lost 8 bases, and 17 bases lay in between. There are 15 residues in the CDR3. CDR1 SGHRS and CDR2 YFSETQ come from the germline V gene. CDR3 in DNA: TGCGCCAGCAGCTTTGGGGTCCGGCCTTCGGATGAGCAGTTCTTC. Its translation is CASSFGVRPSDEQFF.

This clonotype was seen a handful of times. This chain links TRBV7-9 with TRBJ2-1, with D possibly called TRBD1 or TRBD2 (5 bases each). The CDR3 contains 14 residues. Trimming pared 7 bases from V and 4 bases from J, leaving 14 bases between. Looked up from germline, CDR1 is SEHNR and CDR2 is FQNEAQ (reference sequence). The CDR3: CASKAGTVYNEQFF. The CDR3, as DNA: TGTGCCAGCAAAGCCGGGACGGTTTACAATGAGCAGTTCTTC.

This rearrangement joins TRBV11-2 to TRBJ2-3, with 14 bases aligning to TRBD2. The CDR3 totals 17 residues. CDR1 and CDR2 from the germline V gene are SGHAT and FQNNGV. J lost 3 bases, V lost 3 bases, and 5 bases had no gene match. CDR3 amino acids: CASSLTRLAGGTDTQYF. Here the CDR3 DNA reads TGTGCCAGCAGCTTGACCCGACTAGCGGGAGGGACAGATACGCAGTATTTT.

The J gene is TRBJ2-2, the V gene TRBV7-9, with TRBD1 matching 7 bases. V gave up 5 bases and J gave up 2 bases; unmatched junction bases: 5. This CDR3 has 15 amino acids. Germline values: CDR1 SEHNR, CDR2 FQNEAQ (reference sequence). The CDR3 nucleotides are TGTGCCAGCAGCGAAGGGACAGTCAACACCGGGGAGCTGTTTTTT. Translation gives CASSEGTVNTGELFF.

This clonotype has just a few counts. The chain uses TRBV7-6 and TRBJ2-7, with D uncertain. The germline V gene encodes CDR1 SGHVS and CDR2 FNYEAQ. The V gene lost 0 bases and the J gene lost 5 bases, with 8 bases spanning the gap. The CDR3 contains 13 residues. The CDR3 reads CASSLAGLDEQYV. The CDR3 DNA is TGTGCCAGCAGCTTAGCGGGTCTCGACGAGCAGTACGTC.

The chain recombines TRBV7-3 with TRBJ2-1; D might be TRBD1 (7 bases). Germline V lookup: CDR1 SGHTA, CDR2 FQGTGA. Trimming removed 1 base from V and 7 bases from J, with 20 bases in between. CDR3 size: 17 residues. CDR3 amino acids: CASSLSVRDSGRNEQFF. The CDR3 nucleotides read TGTGCCAGCAGCTTAAGTGTACGGGACAGCGGGCGAAATGAGCAGTTCTTC.

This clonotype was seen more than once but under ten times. CDR3 nucleotide sequence: TGTGCCAGCAGTCACGGGACTAGCGGGCCGGCCTCCTACAATGAGCAGTTCTTC. It specifies CASSHGTSGPASYNEQFF. The rearrangement joins TRBV11-2 to TRBJ2-1; 12 bases are shared with TRBD2. CDR3 length equals 18 residues. Germline CDR1 reads SGHAT; CDR2 reads FQNNGV. V trimming: 6 bases; J trimming: 0 bases; junction bases outside the gene matches: 9.

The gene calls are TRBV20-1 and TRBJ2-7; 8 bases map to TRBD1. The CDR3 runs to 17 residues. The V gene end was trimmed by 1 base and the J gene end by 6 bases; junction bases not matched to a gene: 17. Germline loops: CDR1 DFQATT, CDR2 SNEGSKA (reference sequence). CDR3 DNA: TGCAGTGCTAGAGTTGACCGATTTGGGAACAGGGGGATCGAGCAGTACTTC. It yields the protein CSARVDRFGNRGIEQYF.

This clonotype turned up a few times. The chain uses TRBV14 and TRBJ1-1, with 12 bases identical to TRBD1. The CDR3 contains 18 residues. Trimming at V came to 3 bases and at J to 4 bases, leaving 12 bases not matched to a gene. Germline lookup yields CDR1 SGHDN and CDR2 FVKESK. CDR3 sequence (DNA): TGTGCCAGCAGCCATCCGGGACAGGGGGCTCGGGGGCGCACTGAAGCTTTCTTT. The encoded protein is CASSHPGQGARGRTEAFF. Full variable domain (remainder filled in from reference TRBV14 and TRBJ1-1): EAGVTQFPSHSVIEKGQTVTLRCDPISGHDNLYWYRRVMGKEIKFLLHFVKESKQDESGMPNNRFLAERTGGTYSTLKVQPAELEDSGVYFCASSHPGQGARGRTEAFFGQGTRLTVV.

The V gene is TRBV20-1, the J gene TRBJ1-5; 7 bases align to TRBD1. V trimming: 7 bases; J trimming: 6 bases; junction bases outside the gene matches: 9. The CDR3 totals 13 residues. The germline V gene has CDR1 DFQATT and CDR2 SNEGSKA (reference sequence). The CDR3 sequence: CSVPGEGAQPQHF. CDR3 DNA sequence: TGCAGTGTCCCCGGGGAGGGGGCTCAGCCCCAGCATTTT.

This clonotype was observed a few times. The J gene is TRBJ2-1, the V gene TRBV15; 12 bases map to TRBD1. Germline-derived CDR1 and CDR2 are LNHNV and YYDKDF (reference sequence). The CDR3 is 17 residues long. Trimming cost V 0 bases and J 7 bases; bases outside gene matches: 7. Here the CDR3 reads CATSRDLVGQGANEQFF. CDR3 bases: TGTGCCACCAGCAGAGATCTTGTGGGACAGGGGGCGAATGAGCAGTTCTTC.

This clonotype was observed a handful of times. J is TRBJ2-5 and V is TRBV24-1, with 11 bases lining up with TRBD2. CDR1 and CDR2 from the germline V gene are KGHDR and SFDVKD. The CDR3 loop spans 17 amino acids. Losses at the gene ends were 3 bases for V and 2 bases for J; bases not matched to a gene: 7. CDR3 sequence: CATSDLSGTSGQETQYF. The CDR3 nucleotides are TGTGCCACCAGTGATCTCTCCGGGACTAGCGGTCAAGAGACCCAGTACTTC.

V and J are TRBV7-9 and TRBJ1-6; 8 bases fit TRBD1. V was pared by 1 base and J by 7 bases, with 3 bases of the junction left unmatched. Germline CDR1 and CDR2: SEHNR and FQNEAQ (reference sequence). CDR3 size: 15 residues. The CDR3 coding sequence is TGTGCCAGCAGCTTAGAGCGACAGGGGAATTCACCCCTCCACTTT. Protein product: CASSLERQGNSPLHF.

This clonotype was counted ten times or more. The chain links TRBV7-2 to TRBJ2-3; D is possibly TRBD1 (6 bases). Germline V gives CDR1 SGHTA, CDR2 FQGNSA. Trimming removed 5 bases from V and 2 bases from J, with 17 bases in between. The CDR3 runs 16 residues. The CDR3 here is CASSDTIGQSTDTQYF. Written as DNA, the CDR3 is TGTGCCAGCAGCGACACAATAGGACAGTCCACAGATACGCAGTATTTT. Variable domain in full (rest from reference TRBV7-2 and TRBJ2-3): GAGVSQSPSNKVTEKGKDVELRCDPISGHTALYWYRQSLGQGLEFLIYFQGNSAPDKSGLPSDRFSAERTGGSVSTLTIQRTQQEDSAVYLCASSDTIGQSTDTQYFGPGTRLTVL.

Here the CDR3 DNA reads TGTGCCAGTAGTATAGACGTGACAGGGGATACTGAAGCTTTCTTT. Translating gives CASSIDVTGDTEAFF. The chain employs TRBV19 and TRBJ1-1, with 8 nucleotides matching TRBD1. The CDR3 covers 15 residues. Trimming removed 0 bases from V and 5 bases from J; junction bases left unmatched: 5. CDR1 and CDR2 (germline): LNHDA, SQIVND (reference sequence). Filled out from reference TRBV19 and TRBJ1-1, the complete variable domain reads DGGITQSPKYLFRKEGQNVTLSCEQNLNHDAMYWYRQDPGQGLRLIYYSQIVNDFQKGDIAEGYSVSREKKESFPLTVTSAQKNPTAFYLCASSIDVTGDTEAFFGQGTRLTVV.

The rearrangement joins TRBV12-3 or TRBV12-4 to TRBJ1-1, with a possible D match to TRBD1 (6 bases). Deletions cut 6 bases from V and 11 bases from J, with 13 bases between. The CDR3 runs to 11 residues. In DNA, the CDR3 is TGTGCCAGCAGCACCAGGGGTTGGGCTTTCTTT. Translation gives CASSTRGWAFF.

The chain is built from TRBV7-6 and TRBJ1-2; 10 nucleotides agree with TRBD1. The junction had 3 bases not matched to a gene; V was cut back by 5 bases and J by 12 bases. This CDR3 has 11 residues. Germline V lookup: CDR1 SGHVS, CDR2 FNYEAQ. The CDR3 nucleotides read TGTGCCAGCAGCGTAGGGACAGGGGACACCTTC. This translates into CASSVGTGDTF.

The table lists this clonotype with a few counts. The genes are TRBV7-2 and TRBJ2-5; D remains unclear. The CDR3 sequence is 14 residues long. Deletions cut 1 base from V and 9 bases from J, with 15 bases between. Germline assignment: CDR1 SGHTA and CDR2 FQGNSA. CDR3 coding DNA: TGTGCCAGCAGCTTAGACGGGTCCGCATACCCCCAGTACTTC. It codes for CASSLDGSAYPQYF.